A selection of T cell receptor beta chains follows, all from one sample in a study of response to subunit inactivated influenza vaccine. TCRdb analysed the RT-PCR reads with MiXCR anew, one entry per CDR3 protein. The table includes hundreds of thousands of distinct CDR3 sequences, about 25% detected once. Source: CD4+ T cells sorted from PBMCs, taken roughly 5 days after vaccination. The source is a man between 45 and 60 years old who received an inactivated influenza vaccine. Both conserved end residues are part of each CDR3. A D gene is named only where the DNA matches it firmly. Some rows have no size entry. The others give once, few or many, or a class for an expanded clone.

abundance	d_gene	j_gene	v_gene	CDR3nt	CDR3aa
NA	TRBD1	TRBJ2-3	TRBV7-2	TGTGCCAGCAGCCGCACAGGGGGAAGAGATACGCAGTATTTT	CASSRTGGRDTQYF
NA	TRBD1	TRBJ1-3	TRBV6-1	TGTGCCAGCAGGCCCGGGACAGCTGGAAACACCATATATTTT	CASRPGTAGNTIYF
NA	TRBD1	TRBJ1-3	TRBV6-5	TGTGCCAGCAGTTACCGACAGGGAATCACTGGAAACACCATATATTTT	CASSYRQGITGNTIYF
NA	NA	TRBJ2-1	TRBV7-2	TGTGCCAGCAGCCCCGTATCGGGAGCGAGACGGGAGGAGCAGTTCTTC	CASSPVSGARREEQFF
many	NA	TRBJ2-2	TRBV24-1	TGTGCCACCAGTGAGGCACAGGGATCGGGCGGGGAGCTGTTTTTT	CATSEAQGSGGELFF
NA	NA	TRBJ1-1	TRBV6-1	TGTGCCAGCAACCTAGGACACCAGACGAACACTGAAGCTTTCTTT	CASNLGHQTNTEAFF
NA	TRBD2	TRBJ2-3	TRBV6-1	TGTGCCAGCAAAGCGGGGGGAACAGATACGCAGTATTTT	CASKAGGTDTQYF
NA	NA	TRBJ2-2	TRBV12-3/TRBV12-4	TGTGCCAGCAGTCTGAGGTTTCCCGGGGAGCTGTTTTTT	CASSLRFPGELFF
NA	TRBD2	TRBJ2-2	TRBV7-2	TGTGCCAGCAGCTTAGTAGCGGGAGCTATCGGGGAGCTGTTTTTT	CASSLVAGAIGELFF
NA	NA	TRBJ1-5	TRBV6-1	TGTGCCAGCAGTGCCGACAGGTTCCACAATCAGCCCCAGCATTTT	CASSADRFHNQPQHF
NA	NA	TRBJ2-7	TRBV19	TGTGCCAGTAGTATCGGACTAATGCTGGTCGACGAGCAGTACTTC	CASSIGLMLVDEQYF
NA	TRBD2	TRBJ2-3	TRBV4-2	TGTGCCAGCAGCCACCCGGCGGGCAGCGGGGGCACAGATACGCAGTATTTT	CASSHPAGSGGTDTQYF
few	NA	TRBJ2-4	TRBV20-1	TGCAGTGCTACCAGTAAAAACATTCAGTACTTC	CSATSKNIQYF